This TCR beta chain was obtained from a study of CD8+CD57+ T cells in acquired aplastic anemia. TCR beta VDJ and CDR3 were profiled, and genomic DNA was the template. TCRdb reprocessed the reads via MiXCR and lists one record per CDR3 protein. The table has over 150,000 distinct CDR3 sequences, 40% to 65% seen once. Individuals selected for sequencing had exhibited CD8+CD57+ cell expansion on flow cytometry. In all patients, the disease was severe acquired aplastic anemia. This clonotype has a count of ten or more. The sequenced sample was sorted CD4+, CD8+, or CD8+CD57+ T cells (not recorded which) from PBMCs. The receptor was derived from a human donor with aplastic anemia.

The CDR3 DNA is TGTGCCAGCACCCTAAAACGAGACAGGGGAGCCTATGGCTACACCTTC. Translation: CASTLKRDRGAYGYTF. J is TRBJ1-2 and V is TRBV11-1; 8 bases match TRBD1. Germline values: CDR1 SGHAT, CDR2 FQDESV (reference sequence). The CDR3 runs to 16 residues. The V and J ends lost 7 bases and 4 bases, in that order; junction bases with no gene match: 14.